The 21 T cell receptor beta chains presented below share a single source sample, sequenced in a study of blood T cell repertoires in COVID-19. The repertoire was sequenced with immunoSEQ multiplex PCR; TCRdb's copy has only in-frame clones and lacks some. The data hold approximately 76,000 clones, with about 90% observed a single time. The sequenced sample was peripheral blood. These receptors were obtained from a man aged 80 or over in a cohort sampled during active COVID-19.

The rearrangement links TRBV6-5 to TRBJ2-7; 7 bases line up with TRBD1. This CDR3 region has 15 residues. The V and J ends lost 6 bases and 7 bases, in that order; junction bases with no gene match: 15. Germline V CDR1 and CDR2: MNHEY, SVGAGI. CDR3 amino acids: CASSPLDRLGEEQYF. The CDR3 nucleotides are TGTGCCAGCAGCCCGTTGGACAGGTTGGGGGAGGAGCAGTACTTC.

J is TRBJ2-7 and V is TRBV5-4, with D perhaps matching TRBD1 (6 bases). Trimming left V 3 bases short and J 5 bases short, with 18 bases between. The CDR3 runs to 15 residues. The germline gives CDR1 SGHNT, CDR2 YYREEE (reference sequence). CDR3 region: CASSSLLDRPHEQYV. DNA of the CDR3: TGTGCCAGCAGCTCCCTTTTAGACAGGCCCCACGAGCAGTACGTC.

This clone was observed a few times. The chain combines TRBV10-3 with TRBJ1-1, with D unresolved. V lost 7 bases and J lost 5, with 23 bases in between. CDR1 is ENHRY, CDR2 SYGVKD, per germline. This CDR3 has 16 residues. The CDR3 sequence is CAIINAPWRPGTEAFF. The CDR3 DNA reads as TGTGCCATCATTAATGCCCCATGGAGACCGGGGACTGAAGCTTTCTTT.

The CDR3 region is CASSFREGNSPLHF. In DNA form, the CDR3 reads TGTGCCAGCAGTTTCCGGGAAGGTAATTCACCCCTCCACTTT. The chain carries TRBV27 and TRBJ1-6; D unresolved. From germline, CDR1 is MNHEY and CDR2 SMNVEV (reference sequence). CDR3 size: 14 residues. The V end was cut by 3 bases, the J end by 6 bases, with 9 bases between.

This CDR3 is CASSSPGSTEKLFF. The CDR3 DNA reads as TGTGCCAGCAGCAGCCCGGGGAGTACTGAAAAACTGTTTTTT. V and J are TRBV5-5 and TRBJ1-4; D not resolved. V shed 4 bases and J shed 7 bases, with 14 bases lying between them. Germline lookup yields CDR1 SGHKS and CDR2 YYEKEE (reference sequence). The CDR3 has 14 residues.

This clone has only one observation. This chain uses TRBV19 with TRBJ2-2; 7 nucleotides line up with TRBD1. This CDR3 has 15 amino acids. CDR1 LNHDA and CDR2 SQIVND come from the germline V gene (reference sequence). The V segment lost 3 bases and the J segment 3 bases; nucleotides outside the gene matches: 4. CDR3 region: CASSIEGADTGELFF. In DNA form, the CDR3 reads TGTGCCAGTAGTATTGAGGGGGCAGACACCGGGGAGCTGTTTTTT.

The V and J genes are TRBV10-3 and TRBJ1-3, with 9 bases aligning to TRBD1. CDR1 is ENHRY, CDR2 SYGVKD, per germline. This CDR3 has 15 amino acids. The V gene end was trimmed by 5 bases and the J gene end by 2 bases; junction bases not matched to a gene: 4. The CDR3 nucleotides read TGTGCCATCAGTATGGGACAGGGAACTGGAAACACCATATATTTT. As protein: CAISMGQGTGNTIYF.

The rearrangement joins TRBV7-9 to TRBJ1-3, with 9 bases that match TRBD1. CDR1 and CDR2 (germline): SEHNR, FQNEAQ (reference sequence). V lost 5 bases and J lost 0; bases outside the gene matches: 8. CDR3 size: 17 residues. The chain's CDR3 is CASSTTGGLGSGNTIYF. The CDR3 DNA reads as TGTGCCAGCAGCACGACAGGGGGTCTTGGCTCTGGAAACACCATATATTTT.

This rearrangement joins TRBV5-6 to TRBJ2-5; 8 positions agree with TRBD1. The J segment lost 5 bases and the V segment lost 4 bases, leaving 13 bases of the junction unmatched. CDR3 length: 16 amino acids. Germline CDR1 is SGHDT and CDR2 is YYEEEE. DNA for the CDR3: TGTGCCAGCAGCCTGGCCCGACAGGGGTCTTGGGAGACCCAGTACTTC. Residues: CASSLARQGSWETQYF.

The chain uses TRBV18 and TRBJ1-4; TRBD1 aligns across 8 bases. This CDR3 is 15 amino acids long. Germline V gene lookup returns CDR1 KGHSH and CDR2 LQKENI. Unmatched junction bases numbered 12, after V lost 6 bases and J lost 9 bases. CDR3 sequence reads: CASSLLQGGEKKLFF. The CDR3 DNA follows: TGTGCCAGCTCGCTTCTACAGGGGGGAGAAAAAAAACTGTTTTTT.

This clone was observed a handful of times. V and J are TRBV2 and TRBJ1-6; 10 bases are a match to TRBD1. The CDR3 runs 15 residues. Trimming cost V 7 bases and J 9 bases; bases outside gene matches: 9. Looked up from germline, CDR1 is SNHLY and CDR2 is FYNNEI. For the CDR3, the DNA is TGTGCCAGCATATCAAGGACAGGGGGTATTTCACCCCTCCACTTT. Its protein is CASISRTGGISPLHF.

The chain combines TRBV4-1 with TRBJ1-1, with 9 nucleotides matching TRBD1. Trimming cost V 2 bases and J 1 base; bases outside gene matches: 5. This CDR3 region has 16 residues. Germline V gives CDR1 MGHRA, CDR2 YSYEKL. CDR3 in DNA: TGCGCCAGCAGCCAATTCGGACAGGGGCAGAACACTGAAGCTTTCTTT. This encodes CASSQFGQGQNTEAFF.

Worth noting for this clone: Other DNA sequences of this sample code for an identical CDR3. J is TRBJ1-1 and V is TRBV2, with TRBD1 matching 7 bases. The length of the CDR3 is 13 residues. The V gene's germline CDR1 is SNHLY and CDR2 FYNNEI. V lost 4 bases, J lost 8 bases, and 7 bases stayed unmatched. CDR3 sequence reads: CASSARTGTEAFF. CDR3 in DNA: TGTGCCAGCAGTGCCCGGACAGGCACCGAAGCTTTCTTT.

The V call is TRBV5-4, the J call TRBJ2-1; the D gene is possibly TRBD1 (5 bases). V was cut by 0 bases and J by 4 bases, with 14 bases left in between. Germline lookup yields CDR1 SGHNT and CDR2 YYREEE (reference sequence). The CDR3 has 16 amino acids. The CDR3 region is CASSLGGISPYNEQFF. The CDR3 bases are TGTGCCAGCAGCTTGGGGGGCATCTCACCTTACAATGAGCAGTTCTTC.

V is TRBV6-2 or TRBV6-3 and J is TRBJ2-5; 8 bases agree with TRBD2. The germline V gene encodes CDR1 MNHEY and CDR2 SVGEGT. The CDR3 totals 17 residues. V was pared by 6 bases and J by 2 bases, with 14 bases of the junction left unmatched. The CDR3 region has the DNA TGTGCCAGCAGCCTACTCGACGGGGGGGCCTTTCAAGAGACCCAGTACTTC. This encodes CASSLLDGGAFQETQYF.

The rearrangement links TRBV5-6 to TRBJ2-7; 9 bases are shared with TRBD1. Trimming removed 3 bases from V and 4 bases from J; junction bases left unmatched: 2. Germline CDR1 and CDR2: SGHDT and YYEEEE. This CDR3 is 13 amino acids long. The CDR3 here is CASSSGTGYEQYF. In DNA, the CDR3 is TGTGCCAGCAGCTCCGGGACAGGGTACGAGCAGTACTTC.

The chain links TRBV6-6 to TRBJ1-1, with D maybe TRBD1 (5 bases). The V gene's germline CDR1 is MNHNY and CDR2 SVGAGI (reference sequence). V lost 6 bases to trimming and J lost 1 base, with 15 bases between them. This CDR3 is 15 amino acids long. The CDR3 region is CASRGPQGSNTEAFF. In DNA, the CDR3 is TGTGCCAGCAGAGGCCCTCAGGGCTCGAACACTGAAGCTTTCTTT.

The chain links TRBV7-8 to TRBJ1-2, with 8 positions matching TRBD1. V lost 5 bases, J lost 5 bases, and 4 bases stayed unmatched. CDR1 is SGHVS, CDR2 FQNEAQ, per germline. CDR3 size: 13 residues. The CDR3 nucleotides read TGTGCCAGCAGCCCGGACAGGGCTTATGGCTACACCTTC. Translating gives CASSPDRAYGYTF.

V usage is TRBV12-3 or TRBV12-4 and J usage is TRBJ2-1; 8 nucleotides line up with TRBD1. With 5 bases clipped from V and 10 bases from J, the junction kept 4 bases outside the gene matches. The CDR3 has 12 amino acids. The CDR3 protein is CASSQGAGEQFF. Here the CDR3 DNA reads TGTGCCAGCAGTCAGGGGGCGGGCGAGCAGTTCTTC.

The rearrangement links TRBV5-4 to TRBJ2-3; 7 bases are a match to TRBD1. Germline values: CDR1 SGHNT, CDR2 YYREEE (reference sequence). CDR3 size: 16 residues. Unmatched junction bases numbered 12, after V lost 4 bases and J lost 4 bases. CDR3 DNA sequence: TGTGCCAGCAGCGGCAAGCTGGCAGGGGGTCCAGATACGCAGTATTTT. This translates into CASSGKLAGGPDTQYF.

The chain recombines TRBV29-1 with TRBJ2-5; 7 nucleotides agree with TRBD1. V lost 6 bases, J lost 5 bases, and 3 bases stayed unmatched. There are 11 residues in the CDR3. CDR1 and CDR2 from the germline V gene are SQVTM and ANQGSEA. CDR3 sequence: CSVDRTETQYF. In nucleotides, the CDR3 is TGCAGCGTGGACAGGACGGAGACCCAGTACTTC.